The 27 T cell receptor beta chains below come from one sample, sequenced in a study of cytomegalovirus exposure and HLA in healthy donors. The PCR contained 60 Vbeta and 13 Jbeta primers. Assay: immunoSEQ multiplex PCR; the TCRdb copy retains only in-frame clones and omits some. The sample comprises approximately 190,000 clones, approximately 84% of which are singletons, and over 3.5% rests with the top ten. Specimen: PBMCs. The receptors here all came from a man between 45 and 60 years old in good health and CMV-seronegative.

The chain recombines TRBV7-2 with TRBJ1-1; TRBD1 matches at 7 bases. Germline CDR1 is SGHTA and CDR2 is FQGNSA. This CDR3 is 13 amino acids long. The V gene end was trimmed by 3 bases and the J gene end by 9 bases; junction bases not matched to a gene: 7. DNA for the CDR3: TGTGCCAGCAGCTTCCGGGACAGCCCTCAAGCTTTCTTT. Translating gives CASSFRDSPQAFF.

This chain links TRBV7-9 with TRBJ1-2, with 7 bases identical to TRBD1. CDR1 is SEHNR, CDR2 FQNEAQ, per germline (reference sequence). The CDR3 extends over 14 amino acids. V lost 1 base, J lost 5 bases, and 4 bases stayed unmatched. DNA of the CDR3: TGTGCCAGCAGCTTAGAAAGGGGGCATTATGGCTACACCTTC. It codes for CASSLERGHYGYTF.

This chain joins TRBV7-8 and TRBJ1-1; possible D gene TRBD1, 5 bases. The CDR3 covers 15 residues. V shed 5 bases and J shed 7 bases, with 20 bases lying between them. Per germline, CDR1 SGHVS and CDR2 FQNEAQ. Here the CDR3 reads CASSITTYRNGEAFF. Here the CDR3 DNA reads TGTGCCAGCAGCATAACCACATACAGGAATGGTGAAGCTTTCTTT.

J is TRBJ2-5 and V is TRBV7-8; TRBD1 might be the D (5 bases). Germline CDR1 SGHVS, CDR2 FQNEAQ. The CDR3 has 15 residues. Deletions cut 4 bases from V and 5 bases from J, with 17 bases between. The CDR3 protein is CASSSEWQGSETQYF. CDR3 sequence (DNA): TGTGCCAGCAGCTCCGAGTGGCAGGGTAGTGAGACCCAGTACTTC.

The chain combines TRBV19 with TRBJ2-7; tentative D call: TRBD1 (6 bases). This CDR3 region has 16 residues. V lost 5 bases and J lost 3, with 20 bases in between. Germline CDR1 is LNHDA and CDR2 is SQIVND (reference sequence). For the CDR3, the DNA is TGTGCCAGTAGTGGAACCGGGACACGGAGCGGCTACGAGCAGTACTTC. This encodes CASSGTGTRSGYEQYF. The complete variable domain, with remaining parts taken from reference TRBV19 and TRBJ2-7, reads DGGITQSPKYLFRKEGQNVTLSCEQNLNHDAMYWYRQDPGQGLRLIYYSQIVNDFQKGDIAEGYSVSREKKESFPLTVTSAQKNPTAFYLCASSGTGTRSGYEQYFGPGTRLTVT.

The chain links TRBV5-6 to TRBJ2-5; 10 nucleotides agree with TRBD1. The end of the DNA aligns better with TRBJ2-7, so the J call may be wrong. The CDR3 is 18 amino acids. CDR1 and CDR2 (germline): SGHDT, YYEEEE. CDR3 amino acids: CASSAGTGALMAPYEQYF. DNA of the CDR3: TGTGCCAGCAGCGCCGGGACAGGGGCTCTAATGGCACCCTACGAGCAGTACTTC.

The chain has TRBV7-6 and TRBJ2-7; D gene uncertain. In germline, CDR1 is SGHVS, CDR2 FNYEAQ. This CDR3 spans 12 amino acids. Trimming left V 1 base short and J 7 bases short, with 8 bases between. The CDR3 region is CASSLDSLEQYF. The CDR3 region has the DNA TGTGCCAGCAGCTTAGACTCCCTTGAGCAGTACTTC.

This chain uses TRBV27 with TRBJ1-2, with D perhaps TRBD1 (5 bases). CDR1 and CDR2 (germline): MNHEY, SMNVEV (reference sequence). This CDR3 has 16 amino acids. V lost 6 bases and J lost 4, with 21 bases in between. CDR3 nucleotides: TGTGCCAGCAGCCGCACCCCGGGGGGAACGATCTATGGCTACACCTTC. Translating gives CASSRTPGGTIYGYTF.

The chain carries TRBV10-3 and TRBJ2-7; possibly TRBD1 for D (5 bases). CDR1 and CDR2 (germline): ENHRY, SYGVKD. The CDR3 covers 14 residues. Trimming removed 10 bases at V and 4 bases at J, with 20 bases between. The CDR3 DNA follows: TGTGCCACCCGCAGCGCCACAAAGGGGTACGAGCAGTACTTC. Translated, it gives CATRSATKGYEQYF.

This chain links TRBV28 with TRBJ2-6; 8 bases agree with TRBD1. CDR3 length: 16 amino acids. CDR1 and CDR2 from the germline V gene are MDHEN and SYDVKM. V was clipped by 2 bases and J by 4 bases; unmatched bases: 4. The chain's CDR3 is CASSLATGVGANVLTF. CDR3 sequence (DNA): TGTGCCAGCAGTTTAGCGACAGGGGTAGGGGCCAACGTCCTGACTTTC.

CDR3 region: CASRRTGKDGYTF. In nucleotides, the CDR3 is TGTGCCAGCAGACGGACAGGGAAGGATGGCTACACCTTC. The chain joins TRBV28 to TRBJ1-2; TRBD1 matches at 8 bases. The V gene end was trimmed by 6 bases and the J gene end by 6 bases; junction bases not matched to a gene: 6. Germline CDR1 is MDHEN and CDR2 is SYDVKM. The CDR3 consists of 13 residues.

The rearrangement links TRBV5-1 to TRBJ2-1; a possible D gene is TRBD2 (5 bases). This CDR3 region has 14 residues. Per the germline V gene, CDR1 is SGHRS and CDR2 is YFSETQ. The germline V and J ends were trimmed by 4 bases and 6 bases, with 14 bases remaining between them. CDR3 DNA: TGCGCCAGCAGCCTTTCGGAGGCGGTCAATGAGCAGTTCTTC. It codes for CASSLSEAVNEQFF. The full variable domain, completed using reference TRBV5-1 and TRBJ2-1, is KAGVTQTPRYLIKTRGQQVTLSCSPISGHRSVSWYQQTPGQGLQFLFEYFSETQRNKGNFPGRFSGRQFSNSRSEMNVSTLELGDSALYLCASSLSEAVNEQFFGPGTRLTVL.

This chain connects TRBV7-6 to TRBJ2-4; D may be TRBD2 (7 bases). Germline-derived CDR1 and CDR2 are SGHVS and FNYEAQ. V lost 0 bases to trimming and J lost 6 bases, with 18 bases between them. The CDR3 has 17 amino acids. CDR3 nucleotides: TGTGCCAGCAGCTTAGCGGCGGGGGCAGGAGGGGGAAACATTCAGTACTTC. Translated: CASSLAAGAGGGNIQYF.

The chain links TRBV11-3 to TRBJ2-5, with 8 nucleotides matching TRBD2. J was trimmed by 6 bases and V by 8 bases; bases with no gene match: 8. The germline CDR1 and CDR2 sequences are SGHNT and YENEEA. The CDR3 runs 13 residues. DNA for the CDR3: TGTGCCAGCTCGGCGGGGGGCGGACAGACCCAGTACTTC. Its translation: CASSAGGGQTQYF. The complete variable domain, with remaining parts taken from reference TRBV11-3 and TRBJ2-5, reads EAGVVQSPRYKIIEKKQPVAFWCNPISGHNTLYWYLQNLGQGPELLIRYENEEAVDDSQLPKDRFSAERLKGVDSTLKIQPAELGDSAVYLCASSAGGGQTQYFGPGTRLLVL.

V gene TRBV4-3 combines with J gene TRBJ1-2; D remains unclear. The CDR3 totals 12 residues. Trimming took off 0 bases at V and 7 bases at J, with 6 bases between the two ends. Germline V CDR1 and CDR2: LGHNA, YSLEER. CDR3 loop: CASSQEGLGYTF. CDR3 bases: TGCGCCAGCAGCCAAGAAGGACTTGGCTACACCTTC.

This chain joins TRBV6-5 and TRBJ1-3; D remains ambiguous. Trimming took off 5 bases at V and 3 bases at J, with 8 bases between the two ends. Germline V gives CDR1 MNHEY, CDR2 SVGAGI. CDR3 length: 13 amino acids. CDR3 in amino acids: CASSRVYGNTIYF. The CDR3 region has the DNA TGTGCCAGCAGTCGCGTATATGGAAACACCATATATTTT.

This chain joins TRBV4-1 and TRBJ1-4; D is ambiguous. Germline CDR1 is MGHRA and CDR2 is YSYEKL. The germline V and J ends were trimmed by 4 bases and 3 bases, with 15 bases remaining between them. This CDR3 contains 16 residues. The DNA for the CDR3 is TGCGCCAGCAGCCCTAGCCAAAGGAGGTCTAATGAAAAACTGTTTTTT. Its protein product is CASSPSQRRSNEKLFF.

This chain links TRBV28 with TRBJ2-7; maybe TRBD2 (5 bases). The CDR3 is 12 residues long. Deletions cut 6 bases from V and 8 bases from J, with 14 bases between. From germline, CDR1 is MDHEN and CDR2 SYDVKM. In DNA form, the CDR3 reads TGTGCCAGCAGCCCCCCGCCGGGAAAGCAGTACTTC. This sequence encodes CASSPPPGKQYF.

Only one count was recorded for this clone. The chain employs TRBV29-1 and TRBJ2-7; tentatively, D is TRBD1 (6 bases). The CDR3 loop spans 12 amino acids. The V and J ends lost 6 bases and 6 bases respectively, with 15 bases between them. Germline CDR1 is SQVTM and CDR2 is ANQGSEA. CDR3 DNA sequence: TGCAGCGTCCTACAGGGATGGGGCGAGCAGTACTTC. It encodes CSVLQGWGEQYF.

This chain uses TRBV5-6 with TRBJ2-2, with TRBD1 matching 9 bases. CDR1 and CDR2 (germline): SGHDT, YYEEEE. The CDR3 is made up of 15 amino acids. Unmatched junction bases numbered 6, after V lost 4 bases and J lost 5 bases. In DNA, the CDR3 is TGTGCCAGCAGCCCCGGGACAGGGTTAACCGGGGAGCTGTTTTTT. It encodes CASSPGTGLTGELFF.

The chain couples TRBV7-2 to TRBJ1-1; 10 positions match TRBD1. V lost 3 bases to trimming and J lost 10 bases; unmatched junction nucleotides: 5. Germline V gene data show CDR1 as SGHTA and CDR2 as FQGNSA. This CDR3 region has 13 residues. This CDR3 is CASSLDRGRGAFF. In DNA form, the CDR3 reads TGTGCCAGCAGCTTGGACAGGGGGAGAGGAGCTTTCTTT.

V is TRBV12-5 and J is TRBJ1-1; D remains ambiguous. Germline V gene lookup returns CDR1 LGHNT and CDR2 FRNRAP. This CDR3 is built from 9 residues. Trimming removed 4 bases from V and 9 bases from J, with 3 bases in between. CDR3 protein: CASGSKAFF. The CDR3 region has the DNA TGTGCTAGTGGTTCTAAAGCTTTCTTT.

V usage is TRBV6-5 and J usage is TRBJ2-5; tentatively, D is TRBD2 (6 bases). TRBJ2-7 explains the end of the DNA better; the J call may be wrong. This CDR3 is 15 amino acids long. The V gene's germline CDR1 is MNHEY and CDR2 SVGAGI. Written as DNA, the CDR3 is TGTGCCTCCGGTGAAGGCGGGGTAACCTCCTACGAGCAGTACTTC. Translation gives CASGEGGVTSYEQYF.

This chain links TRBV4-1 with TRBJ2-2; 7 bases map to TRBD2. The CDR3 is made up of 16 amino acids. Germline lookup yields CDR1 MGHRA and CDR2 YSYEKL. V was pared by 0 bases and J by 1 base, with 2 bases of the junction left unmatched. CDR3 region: CASSQEVAGNTGELFF. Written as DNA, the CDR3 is TGCGCCAGCAGCCAAGAGGTAGCGGGGAACACCGGGGAGCTGTTTTTT.

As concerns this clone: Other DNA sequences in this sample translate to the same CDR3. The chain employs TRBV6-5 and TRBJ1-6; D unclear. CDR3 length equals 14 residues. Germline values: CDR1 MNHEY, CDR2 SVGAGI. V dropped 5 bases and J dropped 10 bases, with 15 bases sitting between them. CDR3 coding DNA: TGTGCCAGCAGTCCGGGTAACGGCTACTCACCCCTCCACTTT. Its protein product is CASSPGNGYSPLHF.

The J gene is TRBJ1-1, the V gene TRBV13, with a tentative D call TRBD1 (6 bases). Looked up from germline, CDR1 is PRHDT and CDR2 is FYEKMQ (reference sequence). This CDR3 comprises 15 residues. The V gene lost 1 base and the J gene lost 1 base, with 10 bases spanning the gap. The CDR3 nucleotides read TGTGCCAGCAGCTTAGTGCAGGGGTCGAACACTGAAGCTTTCTTT. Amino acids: CASSLVQGSNTEAFF.

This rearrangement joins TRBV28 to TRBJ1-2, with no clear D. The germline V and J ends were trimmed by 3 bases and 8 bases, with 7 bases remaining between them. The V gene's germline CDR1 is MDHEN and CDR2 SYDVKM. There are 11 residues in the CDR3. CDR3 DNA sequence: TGTGCCAGCAGTTTCCGTTCCGGCTACACCTTC. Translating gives CASSFRSGYTF.